A single sample is the source of the 8 T cell receptor beta chains below, sequenced in a study of blood T cell repertoires in COVID-19. Some clones are missing from TCRdb's copy, which holds only in-frame ones; the method was immunoSEQ multiplex PCR. Of 85,000 to 95,000 clones detected, more than 70% appear once; the ten largest clones hold 0.35% to 0.5%. The sample consisted of peripheral blood. These receptors originate from a man between 60 and 75 years old with acute or convalescent COVID-19.

V gene TRBV7-9 combines with J gene TRBJ2-7, with 7 bases matching TRBD1. The CDR3 extends over 15 amino acids. With 7 bases clipped from V and 2 bases from J, the junction kept 11 bases outside the gene matches. CDR1 and CDR2 (germline): SEHNR, FQNEAQ (reference sequence). The DNA for the CDR3 is TGTGCCAGCACCCCACAGGGGACCCTCACCTACGAGCAGTACTTC. Translated: CASTPQGTLTYEQYF.

V and J are TRBV5-1 and TRBJ2-3, with 7 nucleotides matching TRBD1. The germline CDR1 and CDR2 sequences are SGHRS and YFSETQ. J gave up 1 base and V 1 base, and 18 bases lay outside the gene matches. This CDR3 has 20 amino acids. Written as DNA, the CDR3 is TGCGCCAGCAGCTTGTTAAGACAGGGACAGCCCACCCGAGGCACAGATACGCAGTATTTT. Translating it yields CASSLLRQGQPTRGTDTQYF.

The CDR3 region has the DNA TGTGCCAGCCTCTCCTGGGCAGGCTATAGCAATCAGCCCCAGCATTTT. Its translation is CASLSWAGYSNQPQHF. V usage is TRBV7-9 and J usage is TRBJ1-5; D unresolved. The V gene lost 8 bases and the J gene lost 0 bases, with 17 bases spanning the gap. The length of the CDR3 is 16 residues. CDR1 SEHNR and CDR2 FQNEAQ come from the germline V gene (reference sequence).

This clone was observed a few times. The V and J genes are TRBV5-6 and TRBJ2-2; D remains unclear. V was cut by 1 base and J by 6 bases, with 10 bases left in between. The CDR3 is 14 amino acids. Germline V lookup: CDR1 SGHDT, CDR2 YYEEEE. The CDR3 loop reads CASSLNPQAGELFF. In nucleotides, the CDR3 is TGTGCCAGCAGCTTGAATCCCCAGGCCGGGGAGCTGTTTTTT.

The chain carries TRBV5-6 and TRBJ1-1; 9 bases are shared with TRBD1. CDR1 SGHDT and CDR2 YYEEEE come from the germline V gene. Unmatched junction bases numbered 12, after V lost 4 bases and J lost 5 bases. CDR3 length: 16 amino acids. In DNA, the CDR3 is TGTGCCAGCAGCCGGACAGGGGATGGGCTTGGTACTGAAGCTTTCTTT. It yields the protein CASSRTGDGLGTEAFF.

The chain couples TRBV9 to TRBJ1-2; 7 bases agree with TRBD1. The CDR3 consists of 15 residues. Per germline, CDR1 SGDLS and CDR2 YYNGEE. Germline trimming cut 3 bases from V and 9 bases from J; bases unmatched to any gene: 14. The CDR3 bases are TGTGCCAGCAGCGCTAGACAGGGTATGAGTTCCAGCTACACCTTC. Amino acid sequence: CASSARQGMSSSYTF.

This clone occurred a few times. V is TRBV5-1 and J is TRBJ1-1; a possible D gene is TRBD1 (6 bases). The CDR3 loop spans 13 amino acids. CDR1 is SGHRS and CDR2 is YFSETQ in the germline V gene. Trimming cost V 7 bases and J 0 bases, with 10 bases left between them. The chain's CDR3 is CASGGGLNTEAFF. The DNA of the CDR3 is TGCGCCAGCGGGGGGGGCCTGAACACTGAAGCTTTCTTT.

The rearrangement links TRBV27 to TRBJ2-1; TRBD2 matches 8 bases. Germline V lookup: CDR1 MNHEY, CDR2 SMNVEV (reference sequence). CDR3 length: 15 amino acids. V was pared by 2 bases and J by 3 bases, with 3 bases of the junction left unmatched. CDR3 amino acids: CASSLIAGHYNEQFF. DNA of the CDR3: TGTGCCAGCAGTTTAATAGCGGGGCACTACAATGAGCAGTTCTTC.